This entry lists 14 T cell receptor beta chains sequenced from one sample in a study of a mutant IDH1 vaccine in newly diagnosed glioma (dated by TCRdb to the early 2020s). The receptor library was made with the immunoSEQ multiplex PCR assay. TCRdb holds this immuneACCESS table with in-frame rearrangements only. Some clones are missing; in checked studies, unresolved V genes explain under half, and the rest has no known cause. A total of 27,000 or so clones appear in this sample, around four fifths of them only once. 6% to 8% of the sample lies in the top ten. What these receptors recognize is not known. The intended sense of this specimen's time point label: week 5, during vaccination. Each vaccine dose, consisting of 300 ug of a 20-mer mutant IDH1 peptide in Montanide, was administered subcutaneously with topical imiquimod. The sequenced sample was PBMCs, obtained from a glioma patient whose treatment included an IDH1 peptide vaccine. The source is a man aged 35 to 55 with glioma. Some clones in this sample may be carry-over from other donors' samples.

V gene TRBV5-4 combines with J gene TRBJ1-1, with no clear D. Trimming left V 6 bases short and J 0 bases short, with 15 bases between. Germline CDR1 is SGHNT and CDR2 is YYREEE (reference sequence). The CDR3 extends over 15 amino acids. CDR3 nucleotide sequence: TGTGCCAGCACCACGGACCCGTTTTTGAACACTGAAGCTTTCTTT. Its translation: CASTTDPFLNTEAFF.

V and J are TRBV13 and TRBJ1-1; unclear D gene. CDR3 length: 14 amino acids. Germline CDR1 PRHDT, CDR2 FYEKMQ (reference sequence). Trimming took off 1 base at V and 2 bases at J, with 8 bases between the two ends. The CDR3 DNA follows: TGTGCCAGCAGCTTAGACCCGGCCAACACTGAAGCTTTCTTT. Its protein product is CASSLDPANTEAFF.

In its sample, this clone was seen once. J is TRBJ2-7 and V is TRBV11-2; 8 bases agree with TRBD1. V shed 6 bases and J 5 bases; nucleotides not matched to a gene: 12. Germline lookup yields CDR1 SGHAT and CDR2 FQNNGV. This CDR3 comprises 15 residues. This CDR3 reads CASSLGAGGFDEQYF. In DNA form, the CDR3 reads TGTGCCAGCAGTCTTGGCGCAGGGGGCTTCGACGAGCAGTACTTC.

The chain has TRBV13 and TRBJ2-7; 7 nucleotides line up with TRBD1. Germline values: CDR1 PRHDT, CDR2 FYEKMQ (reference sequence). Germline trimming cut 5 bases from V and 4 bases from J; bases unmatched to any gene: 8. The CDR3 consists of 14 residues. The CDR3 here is CASSPGDSLYEQYF. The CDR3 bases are TGTGCCAGCAGCCCAGGGGACAGTTTATACGAGCAGTACTTC.

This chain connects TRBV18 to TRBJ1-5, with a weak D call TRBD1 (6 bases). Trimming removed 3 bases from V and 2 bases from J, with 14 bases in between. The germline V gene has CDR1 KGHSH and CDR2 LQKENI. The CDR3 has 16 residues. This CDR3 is CASSPPSGGGNQPQHF. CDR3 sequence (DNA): TGTGCCAGCTCACCCCCCAGCGGGGGCGGCAATCAGCCCCAGCATTTT.

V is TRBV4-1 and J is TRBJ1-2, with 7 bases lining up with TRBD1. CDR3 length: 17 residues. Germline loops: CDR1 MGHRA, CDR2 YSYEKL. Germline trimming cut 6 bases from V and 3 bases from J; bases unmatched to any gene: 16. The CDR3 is CASRQIRQGSSDYGYTF. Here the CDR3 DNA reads TGCGCCAGCAGACAAATTAGACAGGGCTCAAGCGACTATGGCTACACCTTC.

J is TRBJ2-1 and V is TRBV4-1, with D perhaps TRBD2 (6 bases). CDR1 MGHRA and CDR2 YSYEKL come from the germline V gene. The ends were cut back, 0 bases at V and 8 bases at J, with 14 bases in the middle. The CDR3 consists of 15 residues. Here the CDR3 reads CASSQDWRGRDEQFF. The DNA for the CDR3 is TGCGCCAGCAGCCAAGATTGGCGGGGCCGCGATGAGCAGTTCTTC.

The DNA of the CDR3 is TGTGCCGGCCGCTTGGGGGCCGTAGATACGCAGTATTTT. Encoded protein: CAGRLGAVDTQYF. The gene calls are TRBV30 and TRBJ2-3, with TRBD1 as a possible D gene (6 bases). Trimming took off 8 bases at V and 5 bases at J, with 17 bases between the two ends. Germline values: CDR1 GTSNPN, CDR2 SVGIG (reference sequence). The CDR3 totals 13 residues.

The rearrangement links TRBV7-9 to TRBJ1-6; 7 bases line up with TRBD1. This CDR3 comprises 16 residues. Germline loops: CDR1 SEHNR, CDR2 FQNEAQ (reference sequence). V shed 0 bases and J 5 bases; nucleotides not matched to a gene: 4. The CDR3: CASSLAHRGDNSPLHF. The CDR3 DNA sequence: TGTGCCAGCAGCTTAGCCCACAGGGGCGATAATTCACCCCTCCACTTT.

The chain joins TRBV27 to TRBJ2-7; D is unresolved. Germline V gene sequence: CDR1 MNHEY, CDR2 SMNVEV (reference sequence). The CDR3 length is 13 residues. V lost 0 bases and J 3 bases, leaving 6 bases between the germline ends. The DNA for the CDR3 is TGTGCCAGCAGTTTATCCTGGGGCTACGAGCAGTACTTC. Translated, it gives CASSLSWGYEQYF.

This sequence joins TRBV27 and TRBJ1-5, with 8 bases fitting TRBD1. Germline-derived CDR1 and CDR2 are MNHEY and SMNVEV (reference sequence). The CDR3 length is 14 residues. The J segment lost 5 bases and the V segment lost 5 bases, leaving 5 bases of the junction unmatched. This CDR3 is CASSKGQGDQPQHF. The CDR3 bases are TGTGCCAGCAGTAAAGGACAGGGCGATCAGCCCCAGCATTTT.

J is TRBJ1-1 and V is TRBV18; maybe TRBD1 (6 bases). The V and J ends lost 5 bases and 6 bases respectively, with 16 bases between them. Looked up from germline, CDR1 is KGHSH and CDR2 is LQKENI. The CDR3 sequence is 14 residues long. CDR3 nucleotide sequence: TGTGCCAGCTCAGCAGGGGTGCCCTTTGCTGAAGCTTTCTTT. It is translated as CASSAGVPFAEAFF.

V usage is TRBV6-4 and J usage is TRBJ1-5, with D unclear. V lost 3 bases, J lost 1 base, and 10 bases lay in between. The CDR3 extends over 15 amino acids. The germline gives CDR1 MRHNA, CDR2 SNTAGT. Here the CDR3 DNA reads TGTGCCAGCAGTGATAACCCGGGGAGCAATCAGCCCCAGCATTTT. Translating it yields CASSDNPGSNQPQHF.

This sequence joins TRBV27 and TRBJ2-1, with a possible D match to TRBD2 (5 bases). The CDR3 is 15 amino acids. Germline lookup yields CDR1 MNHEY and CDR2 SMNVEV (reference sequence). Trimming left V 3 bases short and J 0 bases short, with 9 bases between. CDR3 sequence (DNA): TGTGCCAGCAGTTTCGAGGGCTACTCCTACAATGAGCAGTTCTTC. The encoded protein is CASSFEGYSYNEQFF.